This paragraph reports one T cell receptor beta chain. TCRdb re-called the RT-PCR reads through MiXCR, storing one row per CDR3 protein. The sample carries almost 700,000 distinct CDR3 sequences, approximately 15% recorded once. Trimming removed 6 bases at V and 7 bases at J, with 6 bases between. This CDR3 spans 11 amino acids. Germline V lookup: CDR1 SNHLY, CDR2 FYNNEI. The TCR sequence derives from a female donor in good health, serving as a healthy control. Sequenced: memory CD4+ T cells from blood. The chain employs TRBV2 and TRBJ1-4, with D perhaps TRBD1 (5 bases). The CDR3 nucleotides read TGTGCCAGCAGGAGGGGTGAAAAACTGTTTTTT. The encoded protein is CASRRGEKLFF.